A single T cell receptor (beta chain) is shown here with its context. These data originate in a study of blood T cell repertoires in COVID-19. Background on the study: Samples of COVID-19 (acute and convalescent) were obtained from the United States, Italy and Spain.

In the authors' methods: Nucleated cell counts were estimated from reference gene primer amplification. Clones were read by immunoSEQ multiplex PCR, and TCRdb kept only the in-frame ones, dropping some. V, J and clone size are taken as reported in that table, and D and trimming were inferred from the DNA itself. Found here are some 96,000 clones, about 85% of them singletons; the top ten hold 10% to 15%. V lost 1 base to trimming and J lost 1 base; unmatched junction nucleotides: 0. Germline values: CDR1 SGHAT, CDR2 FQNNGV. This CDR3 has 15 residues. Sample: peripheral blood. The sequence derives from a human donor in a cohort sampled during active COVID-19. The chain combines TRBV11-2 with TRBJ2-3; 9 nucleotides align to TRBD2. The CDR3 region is CASSLGGGGTDTQYF. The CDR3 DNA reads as TGTGCCAGCAGCTTAGGCGGGGGGGGCACAGATACGCAGTATTTT.